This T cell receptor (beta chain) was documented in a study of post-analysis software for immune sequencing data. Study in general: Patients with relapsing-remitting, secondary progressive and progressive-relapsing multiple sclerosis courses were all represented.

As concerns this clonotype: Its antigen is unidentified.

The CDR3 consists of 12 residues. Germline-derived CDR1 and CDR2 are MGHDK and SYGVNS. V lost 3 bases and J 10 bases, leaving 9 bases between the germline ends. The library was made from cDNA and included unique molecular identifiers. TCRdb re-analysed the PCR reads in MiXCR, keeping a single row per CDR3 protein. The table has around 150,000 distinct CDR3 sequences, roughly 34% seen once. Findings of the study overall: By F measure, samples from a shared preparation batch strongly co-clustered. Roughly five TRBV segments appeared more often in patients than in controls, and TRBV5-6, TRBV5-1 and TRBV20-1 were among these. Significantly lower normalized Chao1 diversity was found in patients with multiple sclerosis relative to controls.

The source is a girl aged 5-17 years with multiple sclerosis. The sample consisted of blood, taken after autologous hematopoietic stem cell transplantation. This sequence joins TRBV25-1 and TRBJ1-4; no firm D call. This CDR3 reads CASSDVGRKLFF. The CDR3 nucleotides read TGTGCCAGCAGTGATGTTGGTCGAAAACTGTTTTTT.